The rows below give T cell receptor beta chains drawn from one sample of a study of cytomegalovirus exposure and HLA in healthy donors. The data were produced by immunoSEQ multiplex PCR, yet TCRdb's version contains in-frame clones alone and is incomplete. The sample holds approximately 150,000 clones, around 74% seen once. Sequenced sample: PBMCs. Receptor source: a female donor in good health and CMV-seronegative. Each CDR3 is given with its conserved first and last residue. The D gene is left open where the match is weak. Where a row states a size, it is once, few, many or the class of an expanded clone; other rows omit it.

>TRBJ1-5|NA|NA|TRBV11-2
TGTGCCAGCAGCTCTGGACAGTACAATCAGCCCCAGCATTTT
CASSSGQYNQPQHF
>TRBJ1-2|NA|NA|TRBV9
TGTGCCAGCAGTTATGGCCAGGGCGGATATGGGAATGGCTACACCTTC
CASSYGQGGYGNGYTF
>TRBJ1-3|few|NA|TRBV2
TGTGCCAGCACAGGAAACACCATATATTTT
CASTGNTIYF
>TRBJ2-3|NA|TRBD2|TRBV19
TGTGCCAGTAGTATCTCAGGGCGGGGGACAGATACGCAGTATTTT
CASSISGRGTDTQYF
>TRBJ1-2|few|NA|TRBV5-1
TGCGCCAGCAGCCCGTGGGGGACTAGCTATGGCTACACCTTC
CASSPWGTSYGYTF
>TRBJ1-4|once|NA|TRBV18
TGTGCCAGCTCCCCTCCCTGGTCGGGAGCAACTAATGAAAAACTGTTTTTT
CASSPPWSGATNEKLFF
>TRBJ2-2|NA|NA|TRBV2
TGTGCCAGCAGATCGGACACCGGGGAGCTGTTTTTT
CASRSDTGELFF
>TRBJ1-1|NA|NA|TRBV7-9
TGTGCCAGCAGCTCCCTGAGGGTCCTGAACGCTGAAGCTTTCTTT
CASSSLRVLNAEAFF
>TRBJ1-4|few|TRBD1|TRBV7-9
TGTGCCAGCAGCTTAGCAGACAGGGGTGAAAAACTGTTTTTT
CASSLADRGEKLFF
>TRBJ2-7|once|NA|TRBV6-1
TGTGCCAGCAGTGTTCGGCAGGGAAGCGCCGAGCAGTACTTC
CASSVRQGSAEQYF
>TRBJ1-1|NA|TRBD1|TRBV11-1
TGTGCCAGCAGCGTCGACAGGGGAAAAGAAGAAGCTTTCTTT
CASSVDRGKEEAFF
>TRBJ2-3|NA|TRBD2|TRBV9
TGTGCCAGCAGCGTAGTTAGCGGGAGCCCCACAGATACGCAGTATTTT
CASSVVSGSPTDTQYF
>TRBJ2-3|once|TRBD2|TRBV7-3
TGTGCCAGCAGCCGCTCGGGAGGGAGGGGCACAGATACGCAGTATTTT
CASSRSGGRGTDTQYF
>TRBJ2-1|few|TRBD1|TRBV6-4
TGTGCCAGCAGTGACGAACAGGGGGCACCGTTCTTC
CASSDEQGAPFF
>TRBJ1-6|NA|NA|TRBV9
TGTGCCAGCGGGGGGGGAGGGGGATATAATTCACCCCTCCACTTT
CASGGGGGYNSPLHF
>TRBJ2-5|NA|TRBD2|TRBV5-1
TGCGCCAGCAGCCCCATAGCGGGGCCCCCAGAGACCCAGTACTTC
CASSPIAGPPETQYF
>TRBJ2-4|NA|TRBD1|TRBV2
TGTGCCAGCAGGACAGACAGGGCCCAAAACATTCAGTACTTC
CASRTDRAQNIQYF
>TRBJ2-1|few|TRBD2|TRBV6-6
TGTGCCAGCAGTTACTCGGCGGGAGTCTCCTACAATGAGCAGTTCTTC
CASSYSAGVSYNEQFF
>TRBJ1-4|NA|NA|TRBV4-1
TGCGCCAGCAGCCAAGGCCAGGTTGAAAAACTGTTTTTT
CASSQGQVEKLFF
>TRBJ2-3|once|NA|TRBV27
TGTGCCAGCAGTTCCGGGACTTCGCAGTATTTT
CASSSGTSQYF
>TRBJ2-3|NA|NA|TRBV27
TGTGCCAGCAGCACGTCGACTCGGGTTAGCACAGATACGCAGTATTTT
CASSTSTRVSTDTQYF
>TRBJ2-1|NA|TRBD2|TRBV18
TGTGCCAGCTCACCACTAGCGGGAGAAGGTAATGAGCAGTTCTTC
CASSPLAGEGNEQFF
>TRBJ2-2|NA|TRBD2|TRBV7-2
TGTGCCAGCAGCTACCTCTGGGGGGGGACGACCGGGGAGCTGTTTTTT
CASSYLWGGTTGELFF
>TRBJ2-7|NA|TRBD1|TRBV4-2
TGTGCCAGCAGCCAGGCCCTTGGGGACAGGGTTTACGAGCAGTACTTC
CASSQALGDRVYEQYF
>TRBJ1-1|NA|NA|TRBV6-1
TGTGCCAGCAGTGACCTTCAGGGGTGGTGGGCTTTCTTT
CASSDLQGWWAFF
>TRBJ1-2|NA|NA|TRBV4-1
TGCGCCAGCAGCCTATCAGACGCAGCTAACTATGACTACACCTTC
CASSLSDAANYDYTF